This T cell receptor (beta chain) was identified in a study of cytomegalovirus exposure and HLA in healthy donors. Points from the study as a whole: A few of the chains that were CMV-associated were confirmed in vitro to be specific for CMV antigens.

The CDR3 runs 17 residues. The germline V gene has CDR1 SEHNR and CDR2 FQNEAQ (reference sequence). Researchers ran the PCR with 60 Vbeta and 13 Jbeta primers. Clones were sequenced by immunoSEQ multiplex PCR, and TCRdb holds only the in-frame ones, with some missing. The sample shows some 130,000 clones, approximately 80% of them seen only once. With respect to this clone: Antigen specificity is unknown. Sequence at one end of the junction differs from germline and may be a read error.

Sequenced input: PBMCs. This rearrangement joins TRBV7-9 to TRBJ2-3; tentative D call: TRBD1 (6 bases). The receptor was isolated from a man aged 25 to 40 in good health and CMV-seronegative. In nucleotides, the CDR3 is TGTTCCAGCAGCTATGGACAGACTTCATCTAGCACAGATACGCAGTATTTT. Translated: CSSSYGQTSSSTDTQYF. Full variable domain (missing parts from reference TRBV7-9 and TRBJ2-3): DTGVSQNPRHKITKRGQNVTFRCDPISEHNRLYWYRQTLGQGPEFLTYFQNEAQLEKSRLLSDRFSAERPKGSFSTLEIQRTEQGDSAMYLCSSSYGQTSSSTDTQYFGPGTRLTVL.